This T cell receptor (beta chain) originates from a study of cytotoxic CD8 clonotypes in ibrutinib-treated CLL (dated by TCRdb to the early 2020s). With regard to the full study: In this cohort, some 14 patients were treatment-naive and 11 to 12 were relapsed/refractory, while around 18 had unmutated IGHV. On average, each sample yielded roughly 260,000 productive templates and over 90,000 productive rearrangements. The response samples were drawn at a median of 12 months into treatment, with a range of about 6 to 36 months. Cryopreserved peripheral blood mononuclear cells were collected at three points: before therapy, at response, and at either sustained remission or disease progression. Responses were partial in around 25 patients and complete in 2; after median approximately 69 months follow-up, 14 stayed in remission and 12 progressed. Longitudinal samples were available for about 30% of the 86 trial participants. On the study overall, not on this receptor specifically: Baseline clonality exceeded that of age-matched healthy donors and correlated strongly with circulating CD8+ T-cell counts. Public clonotypes were found to be uncommon and were observed to contract or remain stable during treatment; the increase in clonality was shown to reflect expansion of private clonotypes at ibrutinib response. Sustained-remission and progressing patients did not have matched sampling times, and lymph node repertoires were not examined. Clonality rose at ibrutinib response, remained stable during sustained remission, and dropped back toward baseline at progression.

Points on this clone: Its cognate antigen has yet to be identified. No much larger clone is present one base from it, and per-base qualities are unavailable.

Each clonotype received, on average, 10x coverage in deep resolution sequencing performed on a MiSeq, where the target depth lay between 1 in 1 million and 1 in 200,000 T cells. The immunoSEQ hsTCRB Kit was used to generate the TCR beta libraries. Processing in the source paper ran as follows. The data were analyzed with ImmunoSEQ Analyzer and ImmunoSEQ Data Assistant, and V, D and J gene assignments followed IMGT definitions. Clonality, which ranges from 0 to 1, was calculated as one minus the normalized Shannon entropy of productive rearrangement frequencies. Only overrepresented clonotypes making up at least 0.05% of each patient's repertoire were included in the public clonotype analysis. Repertoires from some 14 age-matched healthy donors in immuneACCESS were used as clonality controls. Here the immuneACCESS table is served through TCRdb, limited to in-frame sequences with V and J called. Missing clones are a known gap in these copies; in checked studies unresolved V genes cover under half, and the rest lacks a known reason. V and J calls and clone size follow that table, whereas D and trimming were derived from the DNA. Counted in this sample were some 310,000 clones; about 80% of them appeared once. The ten largest make up over 5.5% of the sample.

For TCR beta library preparation, about 2.2 micrograms of genomic DNA were extracted from the cryopreserved PBMCs. Longitudinal blood samples from CLL patients receiving ibrutinib monotherapy were subjected to high-throughput TCR beta sequencing. The patients took part in an open-label, single-center phase 2 trial of ibrutinib monotherapy. From the cysteine through the phenylalanine, the CDR3 covers 14 amino acids. The read is trimmed to its CDR3 DNA, 42 bases read in frame from base 1. Deletion took 0 bases off V and 3 bases off J, with a span of 7 bases between the germline ends. CDR1 SGHNT and CDR2 YYREEE are derived from the germline V gene (reference sequence).

Sequencing used PBMCs, obtained before ibrutinib treatment. Here the chain combines TRBV5-4 and TRBJ2-1, with TRBD2 as a weak D call on 5 bases. This sequence was found in a human donor with chronic lymphocytic leukemia. The CDR3 is CASSLGGLYNEQFF. The nucleotide sequence is given as TGTGCCAGCAGCTTGGGTGGACTCTACAATGAGCAGTTCTTC.